These 25 T cell receptor beta chains share one sample of origin, sequenced in a study of beta chain features in type 1 diabetes. Investigators reverse transcribed all isolated RNA, so they sequenced expressed TCRB transcripts. Sequenced by immunoSEQ multiplex PCR; TCRdb stores in-frame clones only, minus some. Of around 140,000 clones listed, around 9.3% are singletons. Sequences were obtained from naive CD4+ T cells from blood. The receptors come from a man aged 18 to 30 in good health.

This clone was counted only a few times. The gene calls are TRBV7-2 and TRBJ2-1; 7 positions match TRBD2. The germline V gene has CDR1 SGHTA and CDR2 FQGNSA. CDR3 size: 16 residues. V lost 1 base, J lost 0 bases, and 3 bases stayed unmatched. CDR3 sequence: CASSLGSGGSYNEQFF. CDR3 bases: TGTGCCAGCAGCTTAGGGTCGGGGGGCTCCTACAATGAGCAGTTCTTC.

The J gene is TRBJ2-7, the V gene TRBV6-5; 8 positions agree with TRBD1. The V segment lost 8 bases and the J segment 1 base; nucleotides outside the gene matches: 4. Germline-derived CDR1 and CDR2 are MNHEY and SVGAGI. The CDR3 has 13 amino acids. The CDR3 DNA is TGTGCCAGCGGCAACAGGGGGTCCTACGAGCAGTACTTC. Encoded protein: CASGNRGSYEQYF.

This clone was seen a few times. The chain has TRBV7-9 and TRBJ1-3; D is ambiguous. With 0 bases removed from V and 0 bases from J, the gap between germline ends came to 15 bases. The CDR3 totals 18 residues. The germline V gene has CDR1 SEHNR and CDR2 FQNEAQ (reference sequence). The CDR3 DNA sequence: TGTGCCAGCAGCTTAGCGCAAAAGACACTCAGCTCTGGAAACACCATATATTTT. Its protein product is CASSLAQKTLSSGNTIYF.

This clone was detected many times. This chain joins TRBV15 and TRBJ1-1, with 7 bases lining up with TRBD1. Germline CDR1 reads LNHNV; CDR2 reads YYDKDF (reference sequence). With V trimmed by 7 bases and J by 4 bases, 9 bases remained unmatched. CDR3 length: 14 amino acids. This CDR3 is CATNHDRVGTEAFF. The CDR3, as DNA: TGTGCCACCAACCACGACAGGGTGGGCACTGAAGCTTTCTTT.

This clone was counted only a few times. The rearrangement joins TRBV5-6 to TRBJ1-1; 10 bases fit TRBD1. The CDR3 spans 15 residues. CDR1 SGHDT and CDR2 YYEEEE come from the germline V gene. Trimming took 3 bases from V and 8 from J; bases not matched to a gene: 10. This CDR3 is CASSSPGGTGAEAFF. In DNA, the CDR3 is TGTGCCAGCAGCTCCCCGGGCGGGACAGGGGCAGAAGCTTTCTTT.

As DNA, the CDR3 is TGTGCCAGCAGCTGGCGGGGTGGCACAGATACGCAGTATTTT. Translation gives CASSWRGGTDTQYF. The gene calls are TRBV7-2 and TRBJ2-3; tentative D call: TRBD2 (6 bases). Germline CDR1 is SGHTA and CDR2 is FQGNSA. CDR3 length equals 14 residues. Trimming took 4 bases from V and 1 from J, leaving 9 bases between them. Supplemented by reference TRBV7-2 and TRBJ2-3, the full variable domain reads GAGVSQSPSNKVTEKGKDVELRCDPISGHTALYWYRQSLGQGLEFLIYFQGNSAPDKSGLPSDRFSAERTGGSVSTLTIQRTQQEDSAVYLCASSWRGGTDTQYFGPGTRLTVL.

The V call is TRBV29-1, the J call TRBJ1-5; possibly TRBD1 for D (6 bases). V lost 4 bases, J lost 3 bases, and 19 bases lay in between. The germline gives CDR1 SQVTM, CDR2 ANQGSEA. The CDR3 runs to 16 residues. The CDR3, as DNA: TGCAGCGTTGGGGAAGGACAGCCAACCCCCAATCAGCCCCAGCATTTT. Its protein product is CSVGEGQPTPNQPQHF.

V and J are TRBV30 and TRBJ2-6; 8 nucleotides agree with TRBD1. From germline, CDR1 is GTSNPN and CDR2 SVGIG (reference sequence). CDR3 length: 18 residues. V dropped 4 bases and J dropped 0; count of bases not matched to a gene: 11. CDR3 sequence (DNA): TGTGCCTGGACCCCGGGACAGGCGATTAGCTCTGGGGCCAACGTCCTGACTTTC. It codes for CAWTPGQAISSGANVLTF. The whole variable domain, remainder taken from reference TRBV30 and TRBJ2-6, is SQTIHQWPATLVQPVGSPLSLECTVEGTSNPNLYWYRQAAGRGLQLLFYSVGIGQISSEVPQNLSASRPQDRQFILSSKKLLLSDSGFYLCAWTPGQAISSGANVLTFGAGSRLTVL.

This clone showed up just a few times. J is TRBJ2-3 and V is TRBV7-9; 14 nucleotides line up with TRBD2. The CDR3 runs to 16 residues. J gave up 6 bases and V 5 bases, and 7 bases lay outside the gene matches. Germline CDR1 is SEHNR and CDR2 is FQNEAQ (reference sequence). CDR3 in DNA: TGTGCCAGCAGCCCGCCGGGACTAGCGGGGGTGGATACGCAGTATTTT. It encodes CASSPPGLAGVDTQYF.

This rearrangement joins TRBV5-4 to TRBJ2-1; 8 positions agree with TRBD2. Germline CDR1 reads SGHNT; CDR2 reads YYREEE (reference sequence). The V and J ends lost 6 bases and 6 bases, in that order; junction bases with no gene match: 8. CDR3 length equals 14 residues. The CDR3 protein is CASTGGGPGNEQFF. DNA of the CDR3: TGTGCCAGCACGGGAGGGGGGCCCGGCAATGAGCAGTTCTTC. Variable domain in full (rest from reference TRBV5-4 and TRBJ2-1): ETGVTQSPTHLIKTRGQQVTLRCSSQSGHNTVSWYQQALGQGPQFIFQYYREEENGRGNFPPRFSGLQFPNYSSELNVNALELDDSALYLCASTGGGPGNEQFFGPGTRLTVL.

This clone was observed a handful of times. The gene calls are TRBV7-7 and TRBJ2-2, with D hard to call. Trimming shortened V by 0 bases and J by 1 base, and 6 bases separated the two germline ends. Germline values: CDR1 SSHAT, CDR2 FNYEAQ (reference sequence). This CDR3 region has 15 residues. The CDR3, as DNA: TGTGCCAGCAGCTTAGCCCGAGGGAACACCGGGGAGCTGTTTTTT. This sequence encodes CASSLARGNTGELFF.

This chain joins TRBV11-2 and TRBJ2-1; no reliable D call. Germline V gene data show CDR1 as SGHAT and CDR2 as FQNNGV. The V end was cut by 1 base, the J end by 7 bases, with 5 bases between. This CDR3 has 12 residues. CDR3 bases: TGTGCCAGCAGCTTAGTCGTTAATGAGCAGTTCTTC. It codes for CASSLVVNEQFF.

The gene calls are TRBV29-1 and TRBJ2-5; 14 positions match TRBD2. CDR3 size: 15 residues. The ends lost 8 bases at V and 1 base at J; junction bases unmatched: 6. The germline V gene encodes CDR1 SQVTM and CDR2 ANQGSEA. Here the CDR3 DNA reads TGCAGCTCGGGACTAGCGGGGGAAATCCAAGAGACCCAGTACTTC. Its translation: CSSGLAGEIQETQYF.

The chain combines TRBV9 with TRBJ2-7, with 7 bases that match TRBD1. The germline V gene encodes CDR1 SGDLS and CDR2 YYNGEE. The J segment lost 6 bases and the V segment lost 4 bases, leaving 7 bases of the junction unmatched. CDR3 length equals 13 residues. The CDR3 protein is CASSLRTGGEQYF. CDR3 DNA sequence: TGTGCCAGCAGCCTTCGGACAGGAGGCGAGCAGTACTTC.

This clone was recorded a few times. The genes are TRBV14 and TRBJ1-1; D unresolved. CDR3 size: 13 residues. Trimming removed 1 base at V and 7 bases at J, with 10 bases between. Germline CDR1 SGHDN, CDR2 FVKESK. CDR3 amino acids: CASSQVRQDEAFF. DNA for the CDR3: TGTGCCAGCAGCCAAGTGAGACAAGATGAAGCTTTCTTT.

The CDR3 sequence: CASQRQGASDTQYF. CDR3 DNA sequence: TGTGCCAGCCAGAGACAGGGGGCATCAGATACGCAGTATTTT. The J gene is TRBJ2-3, the V gene TRBV27; TRBD1 aligns across 10 bases. This CDR3 is built from 14 residues. From germline, CDR1 is MNHEY and CDR2 SMNVEV (reference sequence). The ends lost 8 bases at V and 4 bases at J; junction bases unmatched: 6.

This clone appeared a single time. V gene TRBV19 combines with J gene TRBJ1-2; D remains ambiguous. CDR1 is LNHDA and CDR2 is SQIVND in the germline V gene (reference sequence). The CDR3 is made up of 13 amino acids. V was trimmed by 6 bases and J by 7 bases, leaving 15 bases between them. The CDR3 DNA sequence: TGTGCCAGTAGCATTAGCCCCCGAGTTGGCTACACCTTC. Residues: CASSISPRVGYTF.

This clone was picked up a small number of times. V usage is TRBV11-3 and J usage is TRBJ2-5; D is undetermined. The CDR3 consists of 13 residues. The V end was cut by 1 base, the J end by 4 bases, with 7 bases between. Germline V gene data show CDR1 as SGHNT and CDR2 as YENEEA. The CDR3 reads CASSLGEAETQYF. CDR3 nucleotide sequence: TGTGCCAGCAGCTTAGGTGAAGCAGAGACCCAGTACTTC.

This clone has only a few counts. V usage is TRBV7-2 and J usage is TRBJ1-6; TRBD1 matches 8 bases. V lost 7 bases, J lost 6 bases, and 5 bases stayed unmatched. This CDR3 has 14 amino acids. CDR1 and CDR2 (germline): SGHTA, FQGNSA. CDR3 residues: CASTLGQGNSPLHF. CDR3 bases: TGTGCCAGCACCCTAGGACAGGGTAATTCACCCCTCCACTTT.

The chain joins TRBV7-2 to TRBJ1-2; no reliable D call. V lost 0 bases to trimming and J lost 6 bases, with 8 bases between them. Germline CDR1 and CDR2: SGHTA and FQGNSA. This CDR3 has 13 residues. The CDR3 protein is CASSLALPDGYTF. The CDR3 nucleotides are TGTGCCAGCAGCTTAGCGCTACCTGATGGCTACACCTTC. The whole variable domain, remainder taken from reference TRBV7-2 and TRBJ1-2, is GAGVSQSPSNKVTEKGKDVELRCDPISGHTALYWYRQSLGQGLEFLIYFQGNSAPDKSGLPSDRFSAERTGGSVSTLTIQRTQQEDSAVYLCASSLALPDGYTFGSGTRLTVV.

This clone was seen only a few times. The genes are TRBV5-1 and TRBJ1-6; 10 bases fit TRBD1. Germline V gene lookup returns CDR1 SGHRS and CDR2 YFSETQ. The junction had 5 bases not matched to a gene; V was cut back by 4 bases and J by 10 bases. There are 14 residues in the CDR3. CDR3 nucleotides: TGCGCCAGCAGCGGGGACAGGGGTGGGTCACCCCTCCACTTT. Translating it yields CASSGDRGGSPLHF.

The chain has TRBV4-2 and TRBJ2-2; D is unresolved. This CDR3 contains 14 residues. CDR1 and CDR2 from the germline V gene are LGHNA and YNFKEQ. V gave up 1 base and J gave up 7 bases, with 10 bases separating them. The CDR3 loop is CASSQAAEVGELFF. For the CDR3, the DNA is TGTGCCAGCAGCCAAGCCGCAGAAGTCGGGGAGCTGTTTTTT.

The chain combines TRBV7-2 with TRBJ1-6; no reliable D call. The CDR3 sequence is 13 residues long. Deletions cut 5 bases from V and 14 bases from J, with 16 bases between. The germline V gene has CDR1 SGHTA and CDR2 FQGNSA. The CDR3 DNA reads TGTGCCAGCAGCCTAACTTCGGGTGGAACCCTCCACTTT. It yields the protein CASSLTSGGTLHF.

This clone showed up just a few times. The chain carries TRBV19 and TRBJ1-5; TRBD1 might be the D (6 bases). V lost 2 bases, J lost 5 bases, and 10 bases lay in between. The V gene's germline CDR1 is LNHDA and CDR2 SQIVND (reference sequence). The CDR3 runs to 14 residues. CDR3 protein: CASSIRSGDQPQHF. The CDR3 DNA is TGTGCCAGTAGTATAAGGTCAGGGGATCAGCCCCAGCATTTT.

This clone was detected a few times. The rearrangement joins TRBV5-6 to TRBJ1-1; 7 nucleotides line up with TRBD1. Germline lookup yields CDR1 SGHDT and CDR2 YYEEEE. V was clipped by 3 bases and J by 1 base; unmatched bases: 0. This CDR3 comprises 13 residues. CDR3 nucleotides: TGTGCCAGCAGCTGGGACAGGAACACTGAAGCTTTCTTT. As protein: CASSWDRNTEAFF. Looking up the rest from reference TRBV5-6 and TRBJ1-1 gives the full variable domain: DAGVTQSPTHLIKTRGQQVTLRCSPKSGHDTVSWYQQALGQGPQFIFQYYEEEERQRGNFPDRFSGHQFPNYSSELNVNALLLGDSALYLCASSWDRNTEAFFGQGTRLTVV.